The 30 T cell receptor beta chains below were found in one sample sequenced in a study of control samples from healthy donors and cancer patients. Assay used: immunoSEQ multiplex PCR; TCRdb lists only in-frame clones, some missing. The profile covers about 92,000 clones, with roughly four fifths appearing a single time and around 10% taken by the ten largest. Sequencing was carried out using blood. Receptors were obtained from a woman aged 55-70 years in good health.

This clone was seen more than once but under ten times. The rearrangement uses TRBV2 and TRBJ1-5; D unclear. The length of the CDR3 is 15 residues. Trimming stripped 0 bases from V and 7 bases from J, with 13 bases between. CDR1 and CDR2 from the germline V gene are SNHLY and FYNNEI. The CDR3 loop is CASSEASRIQQPQHF. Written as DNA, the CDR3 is TGTGCCAGCAGTGAAGCATCACGGATACAACAGCCCCAGCATTTT.

The CDR3 reads CASSLNPDYGYTF. Written as DNA, the CDR3 is TGTGCCAGCAGCTTAAATCCCGACTATGGCTACACCTTC. This sequence joins TRBV11-2 and TRBJ1-2; no clear D gene. Germline loops: CDR1 SGHAT, CDR2 FQNNGV. The V gene lost 2 bases and the J gene lost 3 bases, with 7 bases spanning the gap. This CDR3 spans 13 amino acids. The entire variable domain, with the rest obtained from reference TRBV11-2 and TRBJ1-2, is as follows: EAGVAQSPRYKIIEKRQSVAFWCNPISGHATLYWYQQILGQGPKLLIQFQNNGVVDDSQLPKDRFSAERLKGVDSTLKIQPAKLEDSAVYLCASSLNPDYGYTFGSGTRLTVV.

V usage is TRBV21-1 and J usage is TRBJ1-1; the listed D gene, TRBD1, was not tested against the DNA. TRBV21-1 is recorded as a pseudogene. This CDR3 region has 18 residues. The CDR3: CASSKVRTGALLGTEAFF. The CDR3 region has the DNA TGTGCCAGCAGCAAAGTCCGGACAGGGGCCCTCTTGGGCACTGAAGCTTTCTTT.

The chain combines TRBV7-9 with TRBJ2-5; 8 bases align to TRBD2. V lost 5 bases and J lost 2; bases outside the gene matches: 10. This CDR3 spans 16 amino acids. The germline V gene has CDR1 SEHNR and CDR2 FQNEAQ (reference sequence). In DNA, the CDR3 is TGTGCCAGCAGCAAGGGCCTGGGACTAGTACAAGAGACCCAGTACTTC. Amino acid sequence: CASSKGLGLVQETQYF.

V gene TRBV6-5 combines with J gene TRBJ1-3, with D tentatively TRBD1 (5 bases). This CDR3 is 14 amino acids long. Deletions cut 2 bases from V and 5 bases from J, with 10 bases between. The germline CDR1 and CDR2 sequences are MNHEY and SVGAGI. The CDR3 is CASSYGGSRNTIYF. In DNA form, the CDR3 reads TGTGCCAGCAGTTACGGGGGATCAAGAAACACCATATATTTT.

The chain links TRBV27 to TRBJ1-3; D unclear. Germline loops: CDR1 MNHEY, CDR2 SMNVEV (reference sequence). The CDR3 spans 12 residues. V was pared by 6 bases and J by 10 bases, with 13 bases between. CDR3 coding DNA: TGTGCCAGCAGGTCGGCCCTCGGTACCATATATTTT. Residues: CASRSALGTIYF.

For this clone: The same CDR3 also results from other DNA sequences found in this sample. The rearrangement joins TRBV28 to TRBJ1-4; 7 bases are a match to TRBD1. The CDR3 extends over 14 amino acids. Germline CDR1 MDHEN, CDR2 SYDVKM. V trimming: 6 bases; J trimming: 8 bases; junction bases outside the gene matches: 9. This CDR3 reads CASSLTGSGEKLFF. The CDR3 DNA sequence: TGTGCCAGCAGCTTGACAGGGTCCGGCGAAAAACTGTTTTTT.

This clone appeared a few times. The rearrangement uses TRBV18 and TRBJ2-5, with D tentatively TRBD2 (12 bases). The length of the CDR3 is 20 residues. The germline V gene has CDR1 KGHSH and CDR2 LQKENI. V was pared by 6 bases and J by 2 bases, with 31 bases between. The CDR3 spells CASSRDRGDLAGGPQETQYF. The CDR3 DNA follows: TGTGCCAGCTCGCGGGACAGGGGGGATCTAGCGGGAGGGCCTCAAGAGACCCAGTACTTC.

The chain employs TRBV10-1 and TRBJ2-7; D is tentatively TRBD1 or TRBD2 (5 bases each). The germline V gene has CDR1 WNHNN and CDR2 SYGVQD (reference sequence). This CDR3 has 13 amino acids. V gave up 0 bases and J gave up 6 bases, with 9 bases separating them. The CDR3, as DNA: TGCGCCAGCAGTGAGTCGAGGGGTATCGAGCAGTACTTC. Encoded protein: CASSESRGIEQYF.

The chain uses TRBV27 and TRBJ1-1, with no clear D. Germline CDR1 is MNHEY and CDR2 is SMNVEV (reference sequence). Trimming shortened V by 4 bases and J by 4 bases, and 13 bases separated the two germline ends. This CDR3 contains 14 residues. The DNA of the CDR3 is TGTGCCAGCAGTTATAAGGGTACTGTCACTGAAGCTTTCTTT. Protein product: CASSYKGTVTEAFF.

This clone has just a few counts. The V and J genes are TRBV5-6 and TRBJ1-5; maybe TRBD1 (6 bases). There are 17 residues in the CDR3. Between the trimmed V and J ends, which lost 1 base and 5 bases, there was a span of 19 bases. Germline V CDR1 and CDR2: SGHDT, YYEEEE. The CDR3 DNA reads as TGTGCCAGCAGCTTGTTTCAGGGGAAAAGTACATATCAGCCCCAGCATTTT. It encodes CASSLFQGKSTYQPQHF.

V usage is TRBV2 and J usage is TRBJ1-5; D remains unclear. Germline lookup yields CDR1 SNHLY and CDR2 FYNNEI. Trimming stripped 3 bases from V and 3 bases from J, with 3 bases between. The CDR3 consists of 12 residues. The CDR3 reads CASSDTNQPQHF. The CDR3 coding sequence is TGTGCCAGCAGTGACACCAATCAGCCCCAGCATTTT.

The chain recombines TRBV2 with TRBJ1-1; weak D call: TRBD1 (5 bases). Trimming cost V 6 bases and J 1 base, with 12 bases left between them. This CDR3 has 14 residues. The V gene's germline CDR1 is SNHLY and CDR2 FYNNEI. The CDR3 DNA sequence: TGTGCCAGCAGAGACCATGGGACGAACACTGAAGCTTTCTTT. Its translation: CASRDHGTNTEAFF.

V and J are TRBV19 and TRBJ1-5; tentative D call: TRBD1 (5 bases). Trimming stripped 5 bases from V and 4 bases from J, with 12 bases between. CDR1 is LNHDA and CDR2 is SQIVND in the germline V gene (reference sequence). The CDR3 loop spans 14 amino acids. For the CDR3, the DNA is TGTGCCAGTAGTCCGGGACCGAAAAATCAGCCCCAGCATTTT. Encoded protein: CASSPGPKNQPQHF. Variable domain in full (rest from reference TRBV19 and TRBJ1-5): DGGITQSPKYLFRKEGQNVTLSCEQNLNHDAMYWYRQDPGQGLRLIYYSQIVNDFQKGDIAEGYSVSREKKESFPLTVTSAQKNPTAFYLCASSPGPKNQPQHFGDGTRLSIL.

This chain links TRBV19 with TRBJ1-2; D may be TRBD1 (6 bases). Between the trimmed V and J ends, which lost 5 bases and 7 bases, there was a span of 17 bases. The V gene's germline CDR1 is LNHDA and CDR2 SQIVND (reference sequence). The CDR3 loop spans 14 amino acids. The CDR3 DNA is TGTGCCAGTAGTCCCCCCGACAGGAACGGTGGCTACACCTTC. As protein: CASSPPDRNGGYTF.

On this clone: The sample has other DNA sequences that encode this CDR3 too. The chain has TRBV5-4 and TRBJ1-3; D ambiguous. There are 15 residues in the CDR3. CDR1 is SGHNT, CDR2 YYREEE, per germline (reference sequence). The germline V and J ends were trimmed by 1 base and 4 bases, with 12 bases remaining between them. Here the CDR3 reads CASSLIGDLGNTIYF. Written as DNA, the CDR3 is TGTGCCAGCAGCTTGATTGGAGACTTAGGAAACACCATATATTTT.

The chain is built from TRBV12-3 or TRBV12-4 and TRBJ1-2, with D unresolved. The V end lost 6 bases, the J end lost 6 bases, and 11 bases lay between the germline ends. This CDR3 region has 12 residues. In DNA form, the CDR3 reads TGTGCCAGCAGCCCGTCGGTCAATGGCTACACCTTC. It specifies CASSPSVNGYTF.

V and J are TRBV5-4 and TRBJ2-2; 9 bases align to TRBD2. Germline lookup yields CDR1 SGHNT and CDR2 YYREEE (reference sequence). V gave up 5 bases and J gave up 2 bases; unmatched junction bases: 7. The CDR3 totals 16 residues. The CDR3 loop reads CASRPGTSPNTGELFF. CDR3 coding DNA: TGTGCCAGCAGGCCCGGGACTAGCCCTAACACCGGGGAGCTGTTTTTT.

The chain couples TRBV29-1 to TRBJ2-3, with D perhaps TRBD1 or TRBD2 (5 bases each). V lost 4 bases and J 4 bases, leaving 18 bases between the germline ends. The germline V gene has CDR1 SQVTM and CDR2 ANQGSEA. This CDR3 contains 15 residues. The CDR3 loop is CSVVRGGLKADTQYF. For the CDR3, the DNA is TGCAGCGTTGTGAGGGGCGGGCTCAAGGCAGATACGCAGTATTTT.

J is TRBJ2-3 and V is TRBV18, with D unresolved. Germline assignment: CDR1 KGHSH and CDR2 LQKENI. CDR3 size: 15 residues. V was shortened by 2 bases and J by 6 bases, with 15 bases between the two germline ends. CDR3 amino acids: CASSPGSNLGDTQYF. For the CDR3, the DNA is TGTGCCAGCTCACCAGGGTCTAATCTCGGGGATACGCAGTATTTT.

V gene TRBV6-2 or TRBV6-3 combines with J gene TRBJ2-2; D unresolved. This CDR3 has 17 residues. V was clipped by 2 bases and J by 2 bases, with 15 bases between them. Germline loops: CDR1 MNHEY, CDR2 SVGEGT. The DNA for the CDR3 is TGTGCCAGCAGTTACCGGGTATCTCGCCCAAACACCGGGGAGCTGTTTTTT. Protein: CASSYRVSRPNTGELFF.

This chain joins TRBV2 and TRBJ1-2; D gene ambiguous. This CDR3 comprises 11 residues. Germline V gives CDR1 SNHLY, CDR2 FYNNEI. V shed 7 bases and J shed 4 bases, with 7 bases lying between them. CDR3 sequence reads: CASTAIYGYTF. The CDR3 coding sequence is TGTGCCAGCACAGCTATCTATGGCTACACCTTC.

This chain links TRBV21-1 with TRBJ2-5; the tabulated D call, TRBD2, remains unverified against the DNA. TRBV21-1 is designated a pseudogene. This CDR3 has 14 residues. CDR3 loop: CASSKGLAEETQYF. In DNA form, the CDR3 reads TGTGCCAGCAGCAAAGGGCTAGCGGAAGAGACCCAGTACTTC.

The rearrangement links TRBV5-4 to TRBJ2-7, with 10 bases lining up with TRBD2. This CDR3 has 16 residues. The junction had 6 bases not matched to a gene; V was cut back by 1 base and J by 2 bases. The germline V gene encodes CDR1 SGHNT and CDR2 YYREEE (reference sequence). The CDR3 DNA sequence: TGTGCCAGCAGCTTGCGGCTAGCGGGAGTACCCTACGAGCAGTACTTC. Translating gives CASSLRLAGVPYEQYF.

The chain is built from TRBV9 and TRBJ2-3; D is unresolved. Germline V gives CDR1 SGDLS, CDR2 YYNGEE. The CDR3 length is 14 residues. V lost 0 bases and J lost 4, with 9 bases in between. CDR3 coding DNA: TGTGCCAGCAGCGTAGTTAGTAAAGCAGATACGCAGTATTTT. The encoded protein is CASSVVSKADTQYF.

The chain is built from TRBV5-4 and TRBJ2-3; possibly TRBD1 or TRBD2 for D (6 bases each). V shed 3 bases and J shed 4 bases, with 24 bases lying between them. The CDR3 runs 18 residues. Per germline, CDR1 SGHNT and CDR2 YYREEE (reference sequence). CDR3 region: CASSSGGPGLGSADTQYF. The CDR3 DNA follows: TGTGCCAGCAGCTCTGGGGGCCCGGGACTGGGGTCTGCAGATACGCAGTATTTT.

CDR3 sequence: CASSQTVNTEAFF. The DNA for the CDR3 is TGTGCCAGCTCACAGACAGTGAACACTGAAGCTTTCTTT. The chain couples TRBV18 to TRBJ1-1; TRBD1 is a possible D gene (5 bases). This CDR3 has 13 residues. CDR1 and CDR2 from the germline V gene are KGHSH and LQKENI. V dropped 4 bases and J dropped 0 bases, with 6 bases sitting between them.

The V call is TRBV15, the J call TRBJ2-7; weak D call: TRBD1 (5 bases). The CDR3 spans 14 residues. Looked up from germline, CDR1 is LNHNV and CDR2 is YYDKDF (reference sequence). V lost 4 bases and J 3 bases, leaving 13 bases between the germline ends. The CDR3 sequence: CATSKLGADYEQYF. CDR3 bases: TGTGCCACCAGCAAGCTAGGGGCAGACTACGAGCAGTACTTC.

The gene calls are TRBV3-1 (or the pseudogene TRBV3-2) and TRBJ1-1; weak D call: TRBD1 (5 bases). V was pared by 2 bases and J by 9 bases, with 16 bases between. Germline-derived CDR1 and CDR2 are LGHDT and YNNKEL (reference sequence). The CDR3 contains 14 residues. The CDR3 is CASSQFSAGPQAFF. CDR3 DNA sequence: TGTGCCAGCAGCCAATTCAGCGCAGGGCCTCAAGCTTTCTTT.

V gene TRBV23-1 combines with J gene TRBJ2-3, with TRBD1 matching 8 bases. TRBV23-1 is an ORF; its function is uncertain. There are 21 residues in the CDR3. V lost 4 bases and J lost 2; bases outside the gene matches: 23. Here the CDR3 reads CASSPGGGAVLGTRNTDTQYF. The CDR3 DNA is TGCGCCAGCAGTCCAGGGGGCGGGGCCGTTCTCGGAACTCGAAACACAGATACGCAGTATTTT.